This entry features one TCR beta chain sequence. Its antigen target is currently unknown. It has no much larger one-base neighbor in the sample; base qualities were not kept. Participants in the prospective study were enrolled through a virtual design, were aged 18 to 89 years, and lived in fewer than 30 United States geographic areas. In the prospective study, participants were assigned to cohorts based on the clinical history participants reported in a screening survey and a study questionnaire. For ImmuneRACE Cohort 3, a participant was defined as recovered based on two consecutive negative NP/OP PCR tests, clearance by a healthcare professional, or resolution of symptoms. In the prospective study, mobile phlebotomists collected whole blood, serum and a nasopharyngeal or oropharyngeal swab from each participant. Over a roughly two-month period, participants in the prospective study had the option of providing additional blood draws and questionnaires. Before DNA extraction, prospective study blood samples were shipped either frozen or at room temperature.

TCRbeta CDR3 regions were amplified from genomic DNA using the immunoSEQ Assay, a bias-controlled multiplex PCR. The original pipeline was this. Nucleated cell counts per sample were estimated from amplification of reference gene primers within the assay. To quantify the absolute abundance of each unique TCRbeta CDR3 rearrangement, sequence reads were collapsed and filtered. For each sample, productive Simpson clonality was calculated by taking the square root of Simpson's diversity index across productive rearrangements. As stored in TCRdb, this immuneACCESS dataset retains in-frame rearrangements with V and J assigned. A fraction of the clones does not appear; measured against another copy, unresolved V genes explain less than half of the discrepancy, and the remainder lacks a known reason. Clone size and V and J calls were adopted from that table, with D and trimming inferred from the DNA. The sample yields about 300,000 clones; approximately 84% were counted once. The ten largest make up 8.5% to 12% of the sample.

Measured from the cysteine to the phenylalanine, the CDR3 is 12 residues long. CDR3 DNA only is kept here, 36 bases in frame from base 1. V is pared back by 5 bases and J by 8 bases, with 10 bases lying between the germline termini. The sample is drawn from a study of blood T cell repertoires in COVID-19 (dated by TCRdb to the early 2020s). Regarding the study in general: Samples from collaborators originated in the United States, Italy and Spain and spanned both the acute and convalescent phases of COVID-19. The samples were drawn from two sources: the first 160 participants of the ongoing ImmuneRACE study, and over 1,000 subjects contributed by 6 global collaborators. A de-identified subject ID, COVID-19 status, age in years and sex were almost always included in the sample metadata. A freely available public database, intended as a resource for researchers studying the immune response to SARS-CoV-2, is where the repertoires were released. The prospective study material was composed of cDNA or gDNA derived from T cells, B-cell-depleted T cells, or PBMCs. Subjects who had been exposed to COVID-19, were actively infected with it, or had recovered from it provided the deeply sampled blood TCRbeta repertoires that made up the dataset. Where HLA class I and class II types were available, the types were taken from metadata supplied by the sample provider, not from assay-based typing. Beyond this particular receptor, the publication reports: The amount of clinical and demographic metadata varied by source and participant and was provided uncurated.

The source material was PBMCs or T cells enriched from blood (not recorded which). The chain couples TRBV12-3 or TRBV12-4 to TRBJ1-5, with TRBD1 tentatively as D gene (6 bases match). The clonotype was recovered from a woman aged 18-29 years who had recovered from COVID-19. The nucleotide sequence is TGTGCCAGCAGTGATCGGGACAAGCCCCAGCATTTT. Translated, it gives CASSDRDKPQHF.